Included here is one TCR beta chain sequence, with context. Its specificity is not known. cDNA serving as the sequencing template came from extracted, reverse transcribed RNA. Measured with immunoSEQ multiplex PCR; TCRdb has only the in-frame clones, and not every one. The repertoire has approximately 180,000 clones, 50% to 75% of them found once; the top ten carry approximately 16%. With 4 bases removed from V and 1 base from J, the gap between germline ends came to 12 bases. This CDR3 has 15 amino acids. Germline V lookup: CDR1 SGHRS, CDR2 YFSETQ. The sample comes from a study of CD8+ T cells in alopecia areata. Study outcomes and limitations: In lesional scalp, particularly from alopecia totalis/universalis, clonality was higher than in normal scalp. Links between baseline CD8+ expansion and response need larger treated cohorts.

Treatment specified: oral pan-JAK inhibitor, 5-10 mg twice daily. This chain uses TRBV5-1 with TRBJ2-1; D possibly corresponds to TRBD1 (6 bases). This material consisted of CD4+ T cells sorted from blood, taken at week 56, from a patient treated with tofacitinib. The sequence was collected from a human donor with alopecia areata. The CDR3 protein is CASSRQEGSYNEQFF. CDR3 nucleotide sequence: TGCGCCAGCAGCCGACAGGAAGGATCCTACAATGAGCAGTTCTTC. Full variable domain (rest looked up from reference TRBV5-1 and TRBJ2-1): KAGVTQTPRYLIKTRGQQVTLSCSPISGHRSVSWYQQTPGQGLQFLFEYFSETQRNKGNFPGRFSGRQFSNSRSEMNVSTLELGDSALYLCASSRQEGSYNEQFFGPGTRLTVL.